The clone carrying this T cell receptor (beta chain) ranks as medium-sized (0.01 to 0.1%). Sample time point: blood at routine non-recurrence follow-up after resection. Unsorted whole RNA from tumor, nontumor lung or frozen PBMC underwent sequencing. The sample originates from a study of spatial heterogeneity in lung cancer. TCRdb analysed the 5' RACE reads with MiXCR anew, one entry per CDR3 protein. The table lists around 10,000 distinct CDR3 sequences, about a fifth of them singletons. Sequences were derived from PBMCs, sampled at follow-up. This sequence was found in a male donor with early-stage non-small cell lung cancer.

CDR3 amino acids: CASSSTSGGFGETQYF. The DNA for the CDR3 is TGTGCCAGCAGCTCCACTAGCGGGGGGTTTGGAGAGACCCAGTACTTC. This chain joins TRBV7-9 and TRBJ2-5; 12 nucleotides match TRBD2. J lost 4 bases, V lost 4 bases, and 7 bases had no gene match. Per the germline V gene, CDR1 is SEHNR and CDR2 is FQNEAQ (reference sequence). This CDR3 is 16 amino acids long.